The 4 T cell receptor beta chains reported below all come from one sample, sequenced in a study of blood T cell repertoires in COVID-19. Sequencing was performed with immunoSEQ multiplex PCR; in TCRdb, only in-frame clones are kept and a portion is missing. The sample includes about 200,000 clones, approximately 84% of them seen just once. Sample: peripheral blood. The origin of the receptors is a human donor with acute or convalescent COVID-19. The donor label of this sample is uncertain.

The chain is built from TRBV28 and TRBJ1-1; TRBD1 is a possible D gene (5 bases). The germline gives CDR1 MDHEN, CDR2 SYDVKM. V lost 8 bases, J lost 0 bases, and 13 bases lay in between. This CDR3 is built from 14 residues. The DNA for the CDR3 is TGTGCCAGCGCGATTGGGGGGATGAACACTGAAGCTTTCTTT. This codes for CASAIGGMNTEAFF.

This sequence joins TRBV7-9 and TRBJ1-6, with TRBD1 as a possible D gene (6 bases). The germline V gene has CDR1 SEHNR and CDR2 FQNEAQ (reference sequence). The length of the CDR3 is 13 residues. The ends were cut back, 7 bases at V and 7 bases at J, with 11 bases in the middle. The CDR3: CASTRDINSPLHF. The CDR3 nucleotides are TGTGCCAGCACGCGGGACATAAATTCACCCCTCCACTTT.

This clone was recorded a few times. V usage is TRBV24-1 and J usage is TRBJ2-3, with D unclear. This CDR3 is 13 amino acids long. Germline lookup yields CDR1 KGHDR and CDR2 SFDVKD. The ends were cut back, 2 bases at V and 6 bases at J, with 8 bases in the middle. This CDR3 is CATSDSSLDTQYF. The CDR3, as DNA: TGTGCCACCAGTGATTCCTCTTTGGATACGCAGTATTTT.

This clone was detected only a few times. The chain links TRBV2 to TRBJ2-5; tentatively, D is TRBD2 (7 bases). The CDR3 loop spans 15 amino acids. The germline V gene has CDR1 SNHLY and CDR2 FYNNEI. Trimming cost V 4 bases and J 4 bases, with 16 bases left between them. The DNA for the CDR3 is TGTGCCAGCAGTGTGGGAGGGGGTTATCCAGAGACCCAGTACTTC. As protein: CASSVGGGYPETQYF.